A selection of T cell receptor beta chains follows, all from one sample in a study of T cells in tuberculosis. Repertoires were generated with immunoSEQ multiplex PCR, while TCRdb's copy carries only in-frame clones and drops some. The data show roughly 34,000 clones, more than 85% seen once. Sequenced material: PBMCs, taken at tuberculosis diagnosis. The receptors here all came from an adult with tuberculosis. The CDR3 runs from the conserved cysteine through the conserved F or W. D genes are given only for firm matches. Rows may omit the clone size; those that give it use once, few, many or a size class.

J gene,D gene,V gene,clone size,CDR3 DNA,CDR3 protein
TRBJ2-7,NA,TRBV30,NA,TGTGCCCGGAGCCCAGGACAGCTATTGCCCTACGAGCAGTACTTC,CARSPGQLLPYEQYF
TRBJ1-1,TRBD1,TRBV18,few,TGTGCCAGCTCATCATTACCGGGACAGAGTAACACTGAAGCTTTCTTT,CASSSLPGQSNTEAFF
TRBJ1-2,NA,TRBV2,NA,TGTGCCAGCAGTGCTAATCGGGACATTCCCGGCTACACCTTC,CASSANRDIPGYTF
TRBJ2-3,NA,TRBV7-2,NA,TGTGCCAGCAGCTTTGACAGGGGAGGGACAGATACGCAGTATTTT,CASSFDRGGTDTQYF
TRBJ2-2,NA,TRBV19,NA,TGTGCCAGTAGTATAGGAGTGCCCGGGGAGCTGTTTTTT,CASSIGVPGELFF
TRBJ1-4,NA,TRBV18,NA,TGTGCCAGCTCACCTTGGGGCAGCCAGGCAACTAATGAAAAACTGTTTTTT,CASSPWGSQATNEKLFF
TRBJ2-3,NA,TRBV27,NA,TGTGCCAGCAGTTTCCAGGGCCTTGGGGAAGATACGCAGTATTTT,CASSFQGLGEDTQYF
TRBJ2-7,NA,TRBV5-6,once,TGTGCCAGCAGCTTGGCTAGCTCCTACGAGCAGTACTTC,CASSLASSYEQYF
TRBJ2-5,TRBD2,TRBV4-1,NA,TGCGCCAGCAGCCAAGCCCCGGTCGGGAGGGGGCAAGAGACCCAGTACTTC,CASSQAPVGRGQETQYF
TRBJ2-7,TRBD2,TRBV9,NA,TGTGCCAGCAGCGCCGGGACTAGCGGGGCCTACGAGCAGTACTTC,CASSAGTSGAYEQYF
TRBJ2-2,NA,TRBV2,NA,TGTGCCAGCAGTGAATTTCAAACCGGGGAGCTGTTTTTT,CASSEFQTGELFF
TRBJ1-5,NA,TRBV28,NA,TGTGCCAGCACCAAAAGACGGGTTAGCAATCAGCCCCAGCATTTT,CASTKRRVSNQPQHF
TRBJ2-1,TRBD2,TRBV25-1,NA,TGTGCCACTGACGGAGTGGAGCGGGGGTTCTATGAGCAGTTCTTC,CATDGVERGFYEQFF
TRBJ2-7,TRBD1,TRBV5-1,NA,TGCGCCAGCAGCGCGAGGGGACAGGGGGCGGGGCCGGACGAGCAGTACTTC,CASSARGQGAGPDEQYF
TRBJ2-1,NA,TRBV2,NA,TGTGCCAGCGGGAGGATCGGGAAAAATGAGCAGTTCTTC,CASGRIGKNEQFF
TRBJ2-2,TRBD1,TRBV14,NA,TGTGCCAGCAGCTGGACAGGGTACACCGGGGAGCTGTTTTTT,CASSWTGYTGELFF
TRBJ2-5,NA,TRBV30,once,TGTGCCTGGAGTGTCGGTTTAGGGGAAGAGACCCAGTACTTC,CAWSVGLGEETQYF
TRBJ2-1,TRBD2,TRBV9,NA,TGTGCCAGCAGCGTAGCTACTAGCGGGAGGGAATACAATGAGCAGTTCTTC,CASSVATSGREYNEQFF
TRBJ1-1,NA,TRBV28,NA,TGTGCCAGCACCTCTGAAGTAGGGGTATGGTACACTGAAGCTTTCTTT,CASTSEVGVWYTEAFF
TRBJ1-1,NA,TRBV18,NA,TGTGCCAGCTCACCTCGCCCTGCCGGGGAAGCTTTCTTT,CASSPRPAGEAFF
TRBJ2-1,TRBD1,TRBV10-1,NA,TGCGCCAGCAGTTCTCATACAGGGGAAGGTGAGCAGTTCTTC,CASSSHTGEGEQFF
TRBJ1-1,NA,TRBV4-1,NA,TGCGCCAGCAGAGGGGAAATGAACACTGAAGCTTTCTTT,CASRGEMNTEAFF
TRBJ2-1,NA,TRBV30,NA,TGTGCCTGGAGTGGTAGCCGGAATGAGCAGTTCTTC,CAWSGSRNEQFF
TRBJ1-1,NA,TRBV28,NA,TGTGCCAGCAGTCCGCTAACAGGGCACACTGAAGCTTTCTTT,CASSPLTGHTEAFF
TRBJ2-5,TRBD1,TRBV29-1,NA,TGCAGCGTTATCAGGGGGGAGACCCAGTACTTC,CSVIRGETQYF
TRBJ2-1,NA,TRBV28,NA,TGTGCCAGCAGTACGCCCGGGGATGAGCAGTTCTTC,CASSTPGDEQFF
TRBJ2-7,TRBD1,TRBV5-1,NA,TGCGCCAGCAGCCCGCATCAACAGGGGGTCGACGAGCAGTACTTC,CASSPHQQGVDEQYF
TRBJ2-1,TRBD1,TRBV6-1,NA,TGTGCCAGCAGTCGGGACAGGGTTTCCTACAATGAGCAGTTCTTC,CASSRDRVSYNEQFF
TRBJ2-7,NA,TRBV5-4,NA,TGTGCCAGCAGCTTAGACCCAGCGGGCCCCTACGAGCAGTACTTC,CASSLDPAGPYEQYF
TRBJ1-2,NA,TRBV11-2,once,TGTGCCAGCAGCCCGGGGAGGGGGTTCGCGGACGGGGATTACTATGGCTACACCTTC,CASSPGRGFADGDYYGYTF
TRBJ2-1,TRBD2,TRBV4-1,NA,TGCGCCAGCAGCCAAGACTGGTTAGCGGGAGAGGGTGAGCAGTTCTTC,CASSQDWLAGEGEQFF
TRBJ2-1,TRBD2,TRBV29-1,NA,TGCAGCGTTGGGCCTAGCGGGAGTGATGAGCAGTTCTTC,CSVGPSGSDEQFF
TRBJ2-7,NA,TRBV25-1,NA,TGTGCCAGCAGTTCGGGGACTTACTCTGGCGACGAGCAGTACTTC,CASSSGTYSGDEQYF
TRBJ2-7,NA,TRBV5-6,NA,TGTGCCAGCAGCCCCACCACGGGGTTGCACGAGCAGTACTTC,CASSPTTGLHEQYF
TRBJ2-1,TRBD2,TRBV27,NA,TGTGCCAGCAGTGGACTAGCGGGACTATACAATGAGCAGTTCTTC,CASSGLAGLYNEQFF
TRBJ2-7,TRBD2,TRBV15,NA,TGTGCCACCAGCAGAGGTCTAGCGGGAGGCTACGAGCAGTACTTC,CATSRGLAGGYEQYF
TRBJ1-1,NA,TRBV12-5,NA,TGTGCTAGTGGTTTGCGGGGGGCTATCAACACTGAAGCTTTCTTT,CASGLRGAINTEAFF
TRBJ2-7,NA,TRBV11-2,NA,TGTGCCAGCAGCTTTGTATACGAGCAGTACTTC,CASSFVYEQYF
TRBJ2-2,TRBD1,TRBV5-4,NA,TGTGCCAGCAGCCAAATCCCCCACAGGGGAGAGGTCTCCGGGGAGCTGTTTTTT,CASSQIPHRGEVSGELFF
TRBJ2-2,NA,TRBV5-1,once,TGCGCCAGCTTCCTCGGTGGAGGGCTTAACACCGGGGAGCTGTTTTTT,CASFLGGGLNTGELFF
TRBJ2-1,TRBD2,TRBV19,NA,TGTGCCAGTAGTATAGATTCGGGGGGGAAAAATTACAATGAGCAGTTCTTC,CASSIDSGGKNYNEQFF
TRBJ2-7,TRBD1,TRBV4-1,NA,TGCGCCAGCAGCTTCCGGGACAGGGGCTACGAGCAGTACTTC,CASSFRDRGYEQYF
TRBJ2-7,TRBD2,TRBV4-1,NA,TGCGCCAGCAGACTCGGATTAGCGGGGTCCTACGAGCAGTACTTC,CASRLGLAGSYEQYF
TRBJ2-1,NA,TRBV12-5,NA,TGTGCTAGTGGTTTGAGGTGGAGTGAGCAGTTCTTC,CASGLRWSEQFF